This T cell receptor beta chain comes out of a study of spatial heterogeneity in lung cancer. Study background: Detection of beta-chain sequences consistently exceeded that of alpha-chain sequences.

Trimming cost V 0 bases and J 7 bases, with 13 bases left between them. Germline V lookup: CDR1 MNHEY, CDR2 SVGAGI. The CDR3 sequence is 14 residues long. TCR cDNA molecules each had a unique molecular identifier. MiXCR was run by TCRdb on the 5' RACE reads, yielding one entry per CDR3 protein. This sample has roughly 79,000 distinct CDR3 sequences, with over 9.5% found just once. Time point defined: sample taken at primary tumor resection. Whole RNA, isolated from tumor, nontumor lung or frozen PBMC, was sequenced without prior sorting. The donor population consisted of just over 70 patients with untreated, early-stage non-small cell lung cancer. Whole-study findings and limits: At tumor resection, ubiquitous expanded TCRs were detected in blood more often than later.

Turning to this clonotype: Its antigen is as yet unknown.

The chain links TRBV6-5 to TRBJ2-7; perhaps TRBD1 as D (6 bases). The sequence derives from a male donor with early-stage non-small cell lung cancer. Here the sequenced sample was PBMCs, taken at surgery. CDR3 in DNA: TGTGCCAGCAGTTACTCGAACAGGGTGGTTGAGCAGTACTTC. It codes for CASSYSNRVVEQYF.